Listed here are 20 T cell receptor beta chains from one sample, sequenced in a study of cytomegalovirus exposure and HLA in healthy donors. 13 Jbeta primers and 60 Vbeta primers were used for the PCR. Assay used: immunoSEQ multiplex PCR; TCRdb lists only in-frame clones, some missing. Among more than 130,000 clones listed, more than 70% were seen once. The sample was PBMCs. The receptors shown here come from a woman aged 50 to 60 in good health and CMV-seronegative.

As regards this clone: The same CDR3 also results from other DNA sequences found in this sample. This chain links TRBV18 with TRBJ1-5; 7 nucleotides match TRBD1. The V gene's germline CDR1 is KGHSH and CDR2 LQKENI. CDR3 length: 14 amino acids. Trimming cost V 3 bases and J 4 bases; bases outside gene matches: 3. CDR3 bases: TGTGCCAGCTCACCGGGACAGACGAATCAGCCCCAGCATTTT. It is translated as CASSPGQTNQPQHF.

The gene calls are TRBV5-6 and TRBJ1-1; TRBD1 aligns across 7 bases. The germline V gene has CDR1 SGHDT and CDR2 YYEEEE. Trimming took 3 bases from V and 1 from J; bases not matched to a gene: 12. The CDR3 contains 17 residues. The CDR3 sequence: CASSSKDDRAGNTEAFF. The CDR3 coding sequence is TGTGCCAGCAGCTCTAAGGACGACAGGGCTGGGAACACTGAAGCTTTCTTT.

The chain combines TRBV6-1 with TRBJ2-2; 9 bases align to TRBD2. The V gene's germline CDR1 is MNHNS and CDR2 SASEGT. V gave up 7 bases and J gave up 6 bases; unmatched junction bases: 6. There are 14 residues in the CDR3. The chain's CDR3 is CASISGGVPGELFF. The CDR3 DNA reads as TGTGCCAGCATTAGCGGGGGTGTCCCCGGGGAGCTGTTTTTT.

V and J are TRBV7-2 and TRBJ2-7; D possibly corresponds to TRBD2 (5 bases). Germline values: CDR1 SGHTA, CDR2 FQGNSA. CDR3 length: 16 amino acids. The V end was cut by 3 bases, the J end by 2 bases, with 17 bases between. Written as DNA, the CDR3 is TGTGCCAGCAGCTTCCATGGCGGAGGTTCACCCTACGAGCAGTACTTC. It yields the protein CASSFHGGGSPYEQYF.

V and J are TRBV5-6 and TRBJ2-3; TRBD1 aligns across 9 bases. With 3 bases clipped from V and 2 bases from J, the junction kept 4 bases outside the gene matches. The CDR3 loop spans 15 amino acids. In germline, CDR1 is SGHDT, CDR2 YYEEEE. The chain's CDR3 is CASSWGTGITDTQYF. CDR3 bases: TGTGCCAGCAGCTGGGGGACAGGGATCACAGATACGCAGTATTTT. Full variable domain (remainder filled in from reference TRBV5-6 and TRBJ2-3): DAGVTQSPTHLIKTRGQQVTLRCSPKSGHDTVSWYQQALGQGPQFIFQYYEEEERQRGNFPDRFSGHQFPNYSSELNVNALLLGDSALYLCASSWGTGITDTQYFGPGTRLTVL.

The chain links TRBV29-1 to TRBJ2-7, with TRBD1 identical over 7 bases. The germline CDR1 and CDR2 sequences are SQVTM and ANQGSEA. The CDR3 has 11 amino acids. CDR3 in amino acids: CRDTGDYEQYF. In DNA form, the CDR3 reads TGCAGAGATACAGGGGACTACGAGCAGTACTTC.

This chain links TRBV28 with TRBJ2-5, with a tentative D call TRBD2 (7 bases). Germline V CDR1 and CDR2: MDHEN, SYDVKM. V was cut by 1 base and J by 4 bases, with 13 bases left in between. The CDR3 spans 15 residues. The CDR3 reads CASSLSGEGGETQYF. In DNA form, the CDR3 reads TGTGCCAGCAGTTTATCCGGGGAGGGGGGAGAGACCCAGTACTTC.

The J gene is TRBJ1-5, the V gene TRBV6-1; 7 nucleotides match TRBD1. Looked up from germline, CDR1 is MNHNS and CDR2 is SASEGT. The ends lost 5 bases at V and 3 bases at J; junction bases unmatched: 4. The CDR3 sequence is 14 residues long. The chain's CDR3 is CASSLGQVNQPQHF. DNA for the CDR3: TGTGCCAGCAGTCTAGGACAGGTCAATCAGCCCCAGCATTTT.

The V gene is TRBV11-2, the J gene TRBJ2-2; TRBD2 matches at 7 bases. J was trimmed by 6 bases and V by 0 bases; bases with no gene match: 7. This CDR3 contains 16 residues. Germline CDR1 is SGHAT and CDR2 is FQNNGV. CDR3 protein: CASSLDPGLLSGELFF. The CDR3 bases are TGTGCCAGCAGCTTAGACCCGGGACTACTTTCCGGGGAGCTGTTTTTT.

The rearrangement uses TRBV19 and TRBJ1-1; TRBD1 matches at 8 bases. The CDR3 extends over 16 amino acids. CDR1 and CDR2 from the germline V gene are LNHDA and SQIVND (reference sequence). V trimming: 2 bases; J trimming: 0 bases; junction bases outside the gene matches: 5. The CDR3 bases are TGTGCCAGTAGTATAACCGGGACAGGCGTGAACACTGAAGCTTTCTTT. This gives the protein CASSITGTGVNTEAFF.

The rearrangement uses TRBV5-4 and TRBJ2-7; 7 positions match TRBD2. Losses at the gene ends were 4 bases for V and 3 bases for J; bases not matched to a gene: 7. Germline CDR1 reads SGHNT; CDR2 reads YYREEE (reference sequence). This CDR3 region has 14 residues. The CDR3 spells CASSLGGFLYEQYF. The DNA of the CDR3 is TGTGCCAGCAGCCTGGGAGGGTTTCTCTACGAGCAGTACTTC.

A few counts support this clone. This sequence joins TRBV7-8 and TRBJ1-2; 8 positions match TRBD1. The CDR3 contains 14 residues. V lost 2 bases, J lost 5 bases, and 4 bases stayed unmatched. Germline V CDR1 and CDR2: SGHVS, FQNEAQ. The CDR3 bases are TGTGCCAGCAGCTTACCTGACAGGGGTTATGGCTACACCTTC. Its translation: CASSLPDRGYGYTF.

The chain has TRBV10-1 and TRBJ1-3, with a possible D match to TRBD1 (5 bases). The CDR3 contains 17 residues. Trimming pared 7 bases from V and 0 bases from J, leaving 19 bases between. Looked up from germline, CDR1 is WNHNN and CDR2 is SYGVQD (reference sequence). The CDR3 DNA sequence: TGCGCCAGCAAGGGACGGGGGGGAACCCGCTCTGGAAACACCATATATTTT. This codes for CASKGRGGTRSGNTIYF.

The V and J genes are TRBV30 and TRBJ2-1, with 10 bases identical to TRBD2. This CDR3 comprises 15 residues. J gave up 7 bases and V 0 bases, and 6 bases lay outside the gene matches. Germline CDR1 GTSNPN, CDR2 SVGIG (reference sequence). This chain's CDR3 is CAWSVPSGGGNEQFF. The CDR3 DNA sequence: TGTGCCTGGAGTGTACCTAGCGGGGGAGGGAATGAGCAGTTCTTC.

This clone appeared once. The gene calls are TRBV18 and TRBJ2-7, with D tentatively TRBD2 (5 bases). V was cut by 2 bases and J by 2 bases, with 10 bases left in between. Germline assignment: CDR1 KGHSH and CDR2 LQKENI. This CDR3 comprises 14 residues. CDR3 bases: TGTGCCAGCTCACCATCGGGAAGACCCTACGAGCAGTACTTC. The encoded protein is CASSPSGRPYEQYF.

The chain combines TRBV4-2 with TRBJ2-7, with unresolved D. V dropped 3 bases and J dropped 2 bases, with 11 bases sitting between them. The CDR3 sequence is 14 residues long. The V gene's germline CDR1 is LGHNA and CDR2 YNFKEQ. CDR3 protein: CASSQVLSPYEQYF. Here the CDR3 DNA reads TGTGCCAGCAGCCAGGTATTAAGCCCCTACGAGCAGTACTTC.

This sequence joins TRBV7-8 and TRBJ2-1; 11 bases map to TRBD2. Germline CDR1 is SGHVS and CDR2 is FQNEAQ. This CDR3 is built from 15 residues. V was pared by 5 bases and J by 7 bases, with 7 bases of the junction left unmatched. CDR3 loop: CASSLSGGASNEQFF. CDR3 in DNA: TGTGCCAGCAGCCTTAGCGGGGGGGCGTCAAATGAGCAGTTCTTC.

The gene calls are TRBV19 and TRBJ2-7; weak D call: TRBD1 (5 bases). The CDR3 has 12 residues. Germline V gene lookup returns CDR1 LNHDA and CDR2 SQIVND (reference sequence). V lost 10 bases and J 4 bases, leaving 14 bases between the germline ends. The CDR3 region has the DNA TGTGCCACCCAAGGGGATTTGTACGAGCAGTACTTC. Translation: CATQGDLYEQYF.

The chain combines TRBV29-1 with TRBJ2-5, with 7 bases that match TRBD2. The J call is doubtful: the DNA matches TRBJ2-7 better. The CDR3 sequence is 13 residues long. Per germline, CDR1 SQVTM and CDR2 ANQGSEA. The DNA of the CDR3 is TGCAGCGTTGCCGGGGGGTCCACCTACGAGCAGTACTTC. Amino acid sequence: CSVAGGSTYEQYF.

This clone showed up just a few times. The CDR3 sequence is CASKGIGEKLFF. The CDR3 nucleotides read TGTGCCAGCAAGGGGATCGGAGAAAAACTGTTTTTT. The chain employs TRBV2 and TRBJ1-4, with a possible D match to TRBD1 (5 bases). Germline assignment: CDR1 SNHLY and CDR2 FYNNEI. The germline V and J ends were trimmed by 7 bases and 8 bases, with 11 bases remaining between them. CDR3 length: 12 amino acids.